This entry lists 4 T cell receptor beta chains sequenced from one sample in a study of T cells after yellow fever vaccination. TCRdb recomputed calls from the 5' RACE reads with MiXCR, one row per CDR3 protein. This table holds 400,000 to 450,000 distinct CDR3 sequences, approximately 19% found once. The sample was PBMCs, taken before the yellow fever booster vaccination. Source of these receptors: a man younger than 35 who received the YFV17D yellow fever vaccine.

This clonotype was observed a handful of times. The chain employs TRBV6-6 and TRBJ1-4; D unresolved. This CDR3 comprises 12 residues. Germline CDR1 is MNHNY and CDR2 is SVGAGI (reference sequence). The V gene lost 11 bases and the J gene lost 5 bases, with 12 bases spanning the gap. The CDR3 reads CAVRNQNEKLFF. The CDR3 DNA sequence: TGTGCCGTAAGGAACCAAAATGAAAAACTGTTTTTT.

The chain carries TRBV11-2 and TRBJ2-7; unclear D gene. Per the germline V gene, CDR1 is SGHAT and CDR2 is FQNNGV. V was cut by 0 bases and J by 6 bases, with 3 bases left in between. The CDR3 extends over 11 amino acids. The CDR3 here is CASSLDAEQYV. The CDR3 DNA reads as TGTGCCAGCAGCTTAGATGCCGAGCAGTACGTC.

CDR3 protein: CASSSGQSATNEKLFF. Here the CDR3 DNA reads TGCGCCAGCAGCTCGGGACAGTCTGCAACTAATGAAAAACTGTTTTTT. V and J are TRBV5-1 and TRBJ1-4, with 7 bases fitting TRBD1. CDR1 is SGHRS and CDR2 is YFSETQ in the germline V gene. This CDR3 region has 16 residues. Losses at the gene ends were 3 bases for V and 0 bases for J; bases not matched to a gene: 5.

The sample holds a few counts of this clonotype. This rearrangement joins TRBV10-3 to TRBJ1-6; no clear D. Germline assignment: CDR1 ENHRY and CDR2 SYGVKD. The CDR3 contains 15 residues. With 6 bases removed from V and 0 bases from J, the gap between germline ends came to 9 bases. CDR3 in DNA: TGTGCCATCAGGGAAACGAGCTCCTATAATTCACCCCTCCACTTT. The encoded protein is CAIRETSSYNSPLHF.